What follows describes a single TCR beta chain. Antigen unknown. The sample belongs to a study of cytomegalovirus exposure and HLA in healthy donors. As for the study in general: A subsequent analysis stated that the 100 to 150 validation repertoires were run on the same platform as the roughly 670 first-cohort repertoires.

Assay used: immunoSEQ multiplex PCR; TCRdb lists only in-frame clones, some missing. The profile covers about 140,000 clones, with almost 85% appearing a single time and 1.4% taken by the ten largest. General study results and limits: Rarity held for most TCR sequences, but there were some public TCRs that occurred in many donors. Published work reported that the classifier diagnosed cytomegalovirus status with high specificity and sensitivity.

The V gene's germline CDR1 is SEHNR and CDR2 FQNEAQ (reference sequence). The CDR3 extends over 16 amino acids. Losses at the gene ends were 4 bases for V and 4 bases for J; bases not matched to a gene: 5. The genes are TRBV7-9 and TRBJ2-6; the match to TRBD1 covers 9 bases. The specimen sequenced was PBMCs. The origin of this receptor is a woman in her twenties or thirties in good health and CMV-seronegative. Here the CDR3 DNA reads TGTGCCAGCAGCTCCGGGACAGGGTCCGGGGCCAACGTCCTGACTTTC. Translating it yields CASSSGTGSGANVLTF.